This section outlines one TCR beta chain sequence together with its context. What it binds is unknown. PCR was performed using 60 Vbeta and 13 Jbeta primers. Data came from immunoSEQ multiplex PCR; TCRdb stores just in-frame clones and leaves some out. The sample yields over 70,000 clones, roughly 80% seen once. The data are from a study of cytomegalovirus exposure and HLA in healthy donors. Trimming took 2 bases from V and 7 from J, leaving 15 bases between them. Germline CDR1 is GTSNPN and CDR2 is SVGIG (reference sequence). The CDR3 loop spans 13 amino acids. Study-wide points: In a later analysis, the majority of CMV-associated beta chains seemingly showed HLA restriction.

All the people who gave samples were healthy bone marrow donors. The V gene is TRBV30, the J gene TRBJ2-7; no clear D. Material: PBMCs. The TCR comes from a woman aged 45-65 years in good health and CMV-seropositive. CDR3 DNA sequence: TGTGCCTGGAGTCCCCGGTCTTACGGGGAGCAGTACTTC. Protein sequence: CAWSPRSYGEQYF.